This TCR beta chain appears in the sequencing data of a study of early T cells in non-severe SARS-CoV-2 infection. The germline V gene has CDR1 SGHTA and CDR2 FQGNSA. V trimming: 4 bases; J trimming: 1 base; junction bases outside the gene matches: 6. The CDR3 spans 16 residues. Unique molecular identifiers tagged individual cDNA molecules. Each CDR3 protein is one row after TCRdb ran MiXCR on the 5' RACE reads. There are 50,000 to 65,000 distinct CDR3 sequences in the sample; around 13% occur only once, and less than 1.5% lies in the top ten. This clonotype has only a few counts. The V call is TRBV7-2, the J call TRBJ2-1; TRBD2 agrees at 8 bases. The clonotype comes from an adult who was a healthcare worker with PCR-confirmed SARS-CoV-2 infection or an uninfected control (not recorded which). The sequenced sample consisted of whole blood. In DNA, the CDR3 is TGTGCCAGCAGCTCCGGGGAGCGGGGGTCCTACAATGAGCAGTTCTTC. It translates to CASSSGERGSYNEQFF. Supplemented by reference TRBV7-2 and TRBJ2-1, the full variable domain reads GAGVSQSPSNKVTEKGKDVELRCDPISGHTALYWYRQSLGQGLEFLIYFQGNSAPDKSGLPSDRFSAERTGGSVSTLTIQRTQQEDSAVYLCASSSGERGSYNEQFFGPGTRLTVL.